This TCR beta chain is from a study of response to subunit inactivated influenza vaccine. MiXCR was run by TCRdb on the RT-PCR reads, yielding one entry per CDR3 protein. This table holds hundreds of thousands of distinct CDR3 sequences, about 25% found once. CDR1 KGHSH and CDR2 LQKENI come from the germline V gene. The CDR3 has 17 amino acids. Between the trimmed V and J ends, which lost 1 base and 4 bases, there was a span of 19 bases. Sample: CD4+ T cells sorted from PBMCs, taken roughly 5 days after vaccination. This sequence was found in a man between 50 and 59 years old who received an inactivated influenza vaccine. The chain recombines TRBV18 with TRBJ1-1, with D maybe TRBD1 (6 bases). The CDR3 nucleotides read TGTGCCAGCTCACCACTGGGGGCGAGGGTAGGGAGCACTGAAGCTTTCTTT. Translating gives CASSPLGARVGSTEAFF.